A selection of T cell receptor beta chains follows, all from one sample in a study of PD-1 blockade in mismatch repair-deficient tumors. Sequencing used immunoSEQ multiplex PCR; TCRdb keeps in-frame clones, though not all of them. The repertoire holds some 97,000 clones, 82% seen once, with about 6.3% in the top ten. The input for sequencing was peripheral blood, taken approximately 36 weeks after starting pembrolizumab. These receptors all stem from an adult with mismatch repair-deficient cancer. The CDR3 runs from the conserved cysteine through the conserved F or W. Each record gives: clone size, CDR3 length, V gene, D gene, J gene, CDR3 protein, CDR3 DNA. D genes are given only for firm matches. A clone size is listed for some rows: how often the clone was seen (once, few, many), or a class if it is expanded.

NA	12	TRBV5-6	NA	TRBJ2-1	CASSFRAGEQFF	TGTGCCAGCAGCTTCCGGGCGGGTGAGCAGTTCTTC
NA	16	TRBV11-2	TRBD1	TRBJ2-3	CASSLGQGGGTDTQYF	TGTGCCAGCAGCTTAGGACAGGGCGGTGGCACAGATACGCAGTATTTT
NA	16	TRBV30	NA	TRBJ1-3	CAWSVAVWSSGNTIYF	TGTGCCTGGAGTGTGGCGGTTTGGAGCTCTGGAAACACCATATATTTT
few	15	TRBV4-2	TRBD1	TRBJ2-7	CASSQAAGTDYEQYF	TGTGCCAGCAGCCAGGCCGCCGGGACAGATTACGAGCAGTACTTC
NA	13	TRBV10-3	NA	TRBJ2-1	CAISGQLYNEQFF	TGTGCCATCAGTGGACAGCTCTACAATGAGCAGTTCTTC
NA	13	TRBV27	NA	TRBJ1-1	CASSLFQNTEAFF	TGTGCCAGCAGTTTATTTCAGAACACTGAAGCTTTCTTT
NA	13	TRBV11-2	TRBD1	TRBJ2-7	CASSGTGSYEQYF	TGTGCCAGCAGTGGGACAGGGTCTTACGAGCAGTACTTC
few	15	TRBV7-2	TRBD2	TRBJ2-7	CASSARGLAVYEQYF	TGTGCCAGCAGCGCAAGAGGACTAGCGGTCTACGAGCAGTACTTC
NA	17	TRBV7-2	NA	TRBJ1-1	CASSLTYAGTGNTEAFF	TGTGCCAGCAGCTTAACGTACGCGGGGACGGGTAACACTGAAGCTTTCTTT
NA	17	TRBV11-2	TRBD2	TRBJ2-1	CASSSGLAGGFYNEQFF	TGTGCCAGCAGCTCCGGACTAGCGGGAGGCTTCTACAATGAGCAGTTCTTC
NA	11	TRBV30	NA	TRBJ2-5	CAWSGQETQYF	TGTGCCTGGAGTGGACAAGAGACCCAGTACTTC
NA	16	TRBV25-1	NA	TRBJ2-1	CASSDGTVEPYNEQFF	TGTGCCAGCAGTGATGGAACCGTAGAGCCCTACAATGAGCAGTTCTTC
NA	14	TRBV7-9	NA	TRBJ2-7	CASSLAWTSYEQYF	TGTGCCAGCAGCTTAGCGTGGACCTCCTACGAGCAGTACTTC
few	15	TRBV10-3	NA	TRBJ2-1	CAIRERLASDNEQFF	TGTGCCATCAGGGAGAGGCTAGCCTCCGACAATGAGCAGTTCTTC
NA	15	TRBV4-1	NA	TRBJ2-1	CASSPETASYNEQFF	TGCGCCAGCAGCCCGGAGACAGCTTCCTACAATGAGCAGTTCTTC
few	24	TRBV12-5	TRBD1	TRBJ2-6	CASGLVLGLGIPGQGFTGANVLTF	TGTGCTAGTGGTTTGGTACTGGGGTTGGGTATACCGGGACAGGGCTTCACTGGGGCCAACGTCCTGACTTTC
NA	11	TRBV29-1	NA	TRBJ2-1	CSVVSYNEQFF	TGCAGCGTTGTCTCCTACAATGAGCAGTTCTTC
NA	12	TRBV6-6	NA	TRBJ2-7	CASSGQSYEQYF	TGTGCCAGCAGTGGACAGTCCTACGAGCAGTACTTC
NA	13	TRBV15	TRBD2	TRBJ2-5	CATKSTSGETQYF	TGTGCCACCAAATCGACTAGCGGAGAGACCCAGTACTTC
NA	14	TRBV6-6	NA	TRBJ2-2	CASSYQGRTGELFF	TGTGCCAGCAGTTACCAGGGTAGGACCGGGGAGCTGTTTTTT
NA	15	TRBV30	NA	TRBJ2-3	CAWGGGFGSTDTQYF	TGTGCCTGGGGAGGGGGGTTCGGGAGCACAGATACGCAGTATTTT
once	16	TRBV5-1	NA	TRBJ2-2	CASSFSAGGRTGELFF	TGCGCCAGCAGCTTTTCCGCCGGGGGGCGAACCGGGGAGCTGTTTTTT
NA	14	TRBV19	NA	TRBJ2-1	CASSPDPWYNEQFF	TGTGCCAGTAGTCCGGACCCGTGGTACAATGAGCAGTTCTTC
NA	16	TRBV9	TRBD2	TRBJ2-5	CASSVGVGGNQETQYF	TGTGCCAGCAGCGTAGGGGTGGGAGGGAACCAAGAGACCCAGTACTTC
NA	15	TRBV9	TRBD2	TRBJ2-3	CASSVVGLAGDTQYF	TGTGCCAGCAGCGTAGTGGGACTAGCGGGAGATACGCAGTATTTT
NA	13	TRBV7-2	TRBD1	TRBJ1-2	CASSLTGAGGYTF	TGTGCCAGCAGCCTCACAGGGGCCGGTGGCTACACCTTC
NA	13	TRBV5-4	NA	TRBJ1-2	CASRKWGASGYTF	TGTGCCAGCAGGAAGTGGGGGGCGTCGGGCTACACCTTC
NA	15	TRBV7-3	NA	TRBJ2-7	CASSAEAGQSYEQYF	TGTGCCAGCAGCGCTGAGGCAGGGCAATCCTACGAGCAGTACTTC
NA	13	TRBV5-1	NA	TRBJ2-7	CASINEGGYEQYF	TGCGCCAGCATCAACGAGGGGGGTTACGAGCAGTACTTC
NA	20	TRBV19	TRBD2	TRBJ2-2	CASSTRPPRLAGRVAGELFF	TGTGCCAGTAGTACACGCCCTCCCCGGCTAGCGGGAAGAGTTGCCGGGGAGCTGTTTTTT
NA	16	TRBV5-5	TRBD2	TRBJ2-1	CASTPQAGRGYNEQFF	TGTGCCAGCACCCCCCAAGCGGGACGCGGATACAATGAGCAGTTCTTC
NA	14	TRBV4-2	TRBD2	TRBJ2-7	CASSQGTSEYEQYF	TGTGCCAGCAGCCAAGGGACTAGCGAGTACGAGCAGTACTTC
NA	12	TRBV2	NA	TRBJ2-7	CASSLGSYEQYF	TGTGCCAGCAGTCTGGGATCCTACGAGCAGTACTTC
NA	13	TRBV10-3	TRBD1	TRBJ1-1	CAITRGTDTEAFF	TGTGCCATAACCAGGGGGACCGACACTGAAGCTTTCTTT
NA	17	TRBV18	NA	TRBJ1-5	CASSRHVDRNSNQPQHF	TGTGCCAGCTCACGCCATGTAGACAGAAATAGCAATCAGCCCCAGCATTTT
few	12	TRBV5-1	NA	TRBJ2-7	CASSLVQREQYF	TGCGCCAGCAGCTTGGTCCAGCGCGAGCAGTACTTC
NA	12	TRBV6-5	TRBD2	TRBJ2-3	CASKRDTDTQYF	TGTGCCAGCAAGCGGGACACAGATACGCAGTATTTT
once	15	TRBV7-9	NA	TRBJ1-1	CASSPRGGESTEAFF	TGTGCCAGCAGCCCTCGGGGGGGGGAATCGACTGAAGCTTTCTTT
many	14	TRBV11-3	TRBD1	TRBJ2-7	CASSRGTGTYEQYF	TGTGCCAGCAGCCGGGGGACAGGAACCTACGAGCAGTACTTC
NA	16	TRBV14	NA	TRBJ2-5	CASSQRGRYTQETQYF	TGTGCCAGCAGCCAACGGGGGAGATATACTCAAGAGACCCAGTACTTC
NA	13	TRBV18	NA	TRBJ1-5	CASSPLDRQPQHF	TGTGCCAGCTCACCCTTAGACAGACAGCCCCAGCATTTT